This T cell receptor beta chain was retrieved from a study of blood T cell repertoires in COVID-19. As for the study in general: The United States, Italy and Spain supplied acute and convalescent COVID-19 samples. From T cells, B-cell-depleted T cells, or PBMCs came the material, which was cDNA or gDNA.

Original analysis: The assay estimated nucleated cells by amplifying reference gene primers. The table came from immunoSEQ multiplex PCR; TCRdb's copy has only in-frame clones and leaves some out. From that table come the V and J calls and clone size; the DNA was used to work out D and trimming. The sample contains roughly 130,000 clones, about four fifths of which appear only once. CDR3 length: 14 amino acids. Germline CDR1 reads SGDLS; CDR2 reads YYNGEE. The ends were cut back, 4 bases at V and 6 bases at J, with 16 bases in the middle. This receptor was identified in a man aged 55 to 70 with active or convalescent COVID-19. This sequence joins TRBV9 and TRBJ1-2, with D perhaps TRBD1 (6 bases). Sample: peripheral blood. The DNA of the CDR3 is TGTGCCAGCAGCCCTTTGACTGGGGGCCATGGCTACACCTTC. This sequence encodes CASSPLTGGHGYTF.